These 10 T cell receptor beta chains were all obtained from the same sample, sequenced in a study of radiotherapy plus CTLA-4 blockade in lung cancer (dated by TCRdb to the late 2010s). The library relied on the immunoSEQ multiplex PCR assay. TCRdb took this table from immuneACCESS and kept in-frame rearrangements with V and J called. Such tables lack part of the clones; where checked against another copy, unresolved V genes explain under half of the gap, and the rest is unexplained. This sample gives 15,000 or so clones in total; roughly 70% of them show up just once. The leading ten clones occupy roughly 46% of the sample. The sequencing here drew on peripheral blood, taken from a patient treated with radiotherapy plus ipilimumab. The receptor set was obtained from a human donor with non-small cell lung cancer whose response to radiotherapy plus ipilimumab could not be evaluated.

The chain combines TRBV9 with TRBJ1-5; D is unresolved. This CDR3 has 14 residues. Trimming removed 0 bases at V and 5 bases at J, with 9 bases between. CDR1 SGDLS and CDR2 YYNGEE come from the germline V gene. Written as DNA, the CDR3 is TGTGCCAGCAGCGTAGGTGACGGGGATCAGCCCCAGCATTTT. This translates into CASSVGDGDQPQHF. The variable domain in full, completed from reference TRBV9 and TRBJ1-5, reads DSGVTQTPKHLITATGQRVTLRCSPRSGDLSVYWYQQSLDQGLQFLIQYYNGEERAKGNILERFSAQQFPDLHSELNLSSLELGDSALYFCASSVGDGDQPQHFGDGTRLSIL.

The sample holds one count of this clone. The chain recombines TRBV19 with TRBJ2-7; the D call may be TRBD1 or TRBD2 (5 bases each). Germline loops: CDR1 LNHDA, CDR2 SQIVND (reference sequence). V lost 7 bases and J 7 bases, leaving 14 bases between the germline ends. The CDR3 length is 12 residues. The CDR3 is CASTERGREQYV. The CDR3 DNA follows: TGTGCCAGTACCGAGAGGGGTCGGGAGCAGTACGTC.

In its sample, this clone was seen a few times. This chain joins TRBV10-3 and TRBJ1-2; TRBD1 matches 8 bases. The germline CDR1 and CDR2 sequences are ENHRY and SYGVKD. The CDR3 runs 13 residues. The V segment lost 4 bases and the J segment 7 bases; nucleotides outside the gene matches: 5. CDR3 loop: CAISGSGTGGYTF. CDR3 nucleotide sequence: TGTGCCATCAGTGGATCCGGGACAGGTGGCTACACCTTC.

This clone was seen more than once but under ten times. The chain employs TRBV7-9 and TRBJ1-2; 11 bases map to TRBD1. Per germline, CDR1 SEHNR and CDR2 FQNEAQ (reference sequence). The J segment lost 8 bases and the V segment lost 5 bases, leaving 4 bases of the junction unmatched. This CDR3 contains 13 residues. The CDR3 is CASSRTGGDGYTF. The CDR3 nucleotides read TGTGCCAGCAGCCGGACAGGGGGCGACGGCTACACCTTC. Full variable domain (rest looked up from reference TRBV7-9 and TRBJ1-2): DTGVSQNPRHKITKRGQNVTFRCDPISEHNRLYWYRQTLGQGPEFLTYFQNEAQLEKSRLLSDRFSAERPKGSFSTLEIQRTEQGDSAMYLCASSRTGGDGYTFGSGTRLTVV.

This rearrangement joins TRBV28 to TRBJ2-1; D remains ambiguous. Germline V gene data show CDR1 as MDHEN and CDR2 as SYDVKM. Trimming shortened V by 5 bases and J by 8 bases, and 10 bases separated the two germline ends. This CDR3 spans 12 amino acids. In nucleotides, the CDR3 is TGTGCCAGCAGTCCTTCTGAGTATGAGCAGTTCTTC. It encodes CASSPSEYEQFF. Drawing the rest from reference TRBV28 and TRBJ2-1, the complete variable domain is DVKVTQSSRYLVKRTGEKVFLECVQDMDHENMFWYRQDPGLGLRLIYFSYDVKMKEKGDIPEGYSVSREKKERFSLILESASTNQTSMYLCASSPSEYEQFFGPGTRLTVL.

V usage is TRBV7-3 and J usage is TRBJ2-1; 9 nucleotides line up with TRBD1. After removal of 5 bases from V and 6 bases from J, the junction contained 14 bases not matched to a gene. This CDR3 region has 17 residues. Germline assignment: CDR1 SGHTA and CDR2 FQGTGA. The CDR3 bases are TGTGCCAGCAGCGCGTGGGAGAGGACAGGGGAGGTCAATGAGCAGTTCTTC. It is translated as CASSAWERTGEVNEQFF. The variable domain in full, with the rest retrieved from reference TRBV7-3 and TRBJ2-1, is GAGVSQTPSNKVTEKGKYVELRCDPISGHTALYWYRQSLGQGPEFLIYFQGTGAADDSGLPNDRFFAVRPEGSVSTLKIQRTERGDSAVYLCASSAWERTGEVNEQFFGPGTRLTVL.

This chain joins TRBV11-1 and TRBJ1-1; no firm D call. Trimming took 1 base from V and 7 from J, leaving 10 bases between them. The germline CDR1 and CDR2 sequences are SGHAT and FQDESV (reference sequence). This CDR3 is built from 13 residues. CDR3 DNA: TGTGCCAGCAGCTTAGGCTTCGGGAATGAAGCTTTCTTT. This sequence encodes CASSLGFGNEAFF.

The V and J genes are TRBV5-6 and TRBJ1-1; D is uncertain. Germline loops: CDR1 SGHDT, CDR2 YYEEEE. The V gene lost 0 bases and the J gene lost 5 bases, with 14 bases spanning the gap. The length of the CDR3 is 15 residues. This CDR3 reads CASSLVRLAETEAFF. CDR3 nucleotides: TGTGCCAGCAGCTTGGTTCGACTGGCTGAGACTGAAGCTTTCTTT.

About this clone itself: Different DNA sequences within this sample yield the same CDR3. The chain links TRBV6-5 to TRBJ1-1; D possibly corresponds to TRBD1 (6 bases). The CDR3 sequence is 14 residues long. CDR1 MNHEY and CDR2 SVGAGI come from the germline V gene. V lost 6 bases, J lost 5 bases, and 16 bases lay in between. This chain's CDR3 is CASSSTGMGTEAFF. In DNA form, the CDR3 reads TGTGCCAGCAGCTCCACAGGGATGGGAACTGAAGCTTTCTTT.

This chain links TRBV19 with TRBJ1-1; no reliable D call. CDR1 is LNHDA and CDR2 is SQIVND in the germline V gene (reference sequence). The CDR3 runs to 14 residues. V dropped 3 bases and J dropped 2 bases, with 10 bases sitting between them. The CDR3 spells CASSINEPNTEAFF. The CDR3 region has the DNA TGTGCCAGTAGTATTAACGAGCCTAACACTGAAGCTTTCTTT.